Many counts were recorded for the clone carrying this TCR beta chain. The target antigen is unknown. This sample stems from a study of read filtering for tumor transcriptome and immune sequencing. Background on the study: RNA-seq yielded only roughly 80 to 1,300 TCR reads, IR-seq about 4 to 10.27 million. Study-level findings and limits: The CD138-negative fraction was mixed bone marrow immune cells, not pure T cells.

V shed 3 bases and J 4 bases; nucleotides not matched to a gene: 1. The CDR3 is made up of 14 amino acids. The germline CDR1 and CDR2 sequences are SGHKS and YYEKEE (reference sequence). This library used around 400 ng RNA and molecular barcoded adaptors spanning alpha/delta and beta/gamma chains. One entry per CDR3 protein, called by TCRdb with MiXCR from the reads. This sample has about 86,000 distinct CDR3 sequences, with about 12% found just once. The chain has TRBV5-5 and TRBJ1-5; TRBD1 aligns across 10 bases. The sequence was collected from a donor at least 40 years old with multiple myeloma. Sequenced input: a population of CD138-negative cells sorted from bone marrow. This CDR3 reads CASSWDRGNQPQHF. The CDR3 DNA reads as TGTGCCAGCAGCTGGGACAGGGGTAATCAGCCCCAGCATTTT.